The subject of this entry is one T cell receptor beta chain. Produced via immunoSEQ multiplex PCR; TCRdb's table is partial and in-frame only. The profile shows approximately 210,000 clones, roughly 84% of them singletons. The Seattle site enrolled patients during active infection and followed them longitudinally. These data come from a study of blood T cell repertoires in COVID-19. Overall study context: Both acute and convalescent COVID-19 samples were obtained from the United States, Italy and Spain. The cDNA or gDNA used as material had been derived from T cells, B-cell-depleted T cells, or PBMCs.

The sample was peripheral blood. The TCR originated in an elderly woman with COVID-19, enrolled during active disease.

The CDR3 coding sequence is TGCGCCAGCAGCCCATCGGGGGTCGGGGAGCTGTTTTTT. Translation gives CASSPSGVGELFF. The chain combines TRBV5-1 with TRBJ2-2; possibly TRBD2 for D (6 bases). Germline CDR1 SGHRS, CDR2 YFSETQ. CDR3 size: 13 residues. Trimming shortened V by 4 bases and J by 7 bases, and 11 bases separated the two germline ends.